These 30 T cell receptor beta chains originate from one sample sequenced in a study of vaccination and CD4 T cells after COVID-19. TCRdb re-called the PCR reads with MiXCR, one entry per CDR3 protein. The table lists 20,000 or so distinct CDR3 sequences, about 60% of them singletons. Sequenced here: CD4+ T cells from blood, sampled after SARS-CoV-2 vaccination. The origin of the receptors is a human donor who had recovered from COVID-19.

The V call is TRBV28, the J call TRBJ2-5, with D possibly TRBD2 on 6 matching bases. The ends were cut back, 6 bases at V and 5 bases at J, with 13 bases in the middle. The CDR3 has 13 residues. Per the germline V gene, CDR1 is MDHEN and CDR2 is SYDVKM. CDR3 nucleotide sequence: TGTGCCAGCAGCGGGACTGTCTTGGAGACCCAGTACTTC. It is translated as CASSGTVLETQYF.

This clonotype was found a few times. The gene calls are TRBV19 and TRBJ1-5, with 7 bases that match TRBD1. V trimming: 6 bases; J trimming: 3 bases; junction bases outside the gene matches: 5. This CDR3 contains 14 residues. The germline CDR1 and CDR2 sequences are LNHDA and SQIVND (reference sequence). The DNA for the CDR3 is TGTGCCAGTAGCCCCGACAGGGACAATCAGCCCCAGCATTTT. Protein sequence: CASSPDRDNQPQHF.

This clonotype was found a few times. The chain employs TRBV7-9 and TRBJ1-1; 7 bases align to TRBD1. The CDR3 runs 14 residues. Germline V gene lookup returns CDR1 SEHNR and CDR2 FQNEAQ (reference sequence). Trimming at V came to 2 bases and at J to 1 base, leaving 1 base not matched to a gene. The CDR3 here is CASSLWDRNTEAFF. The DNA of the CDR3 is TGTGCCAGCAGCTTATGGGACAGGAACACTGAAGCTTTCTTT.

V is TRBV20-1 and J is TRBJ2-3, with no clear D. The CDR3 is made up of 15 amino acids. V was trimmed by 6 bases and J by 4 bases, leaving 20 bases between them. Germline CDR1 is DFQATT and CDR2 is SNEGSKA (reference sequence). CDR3 loop: CSALSDRLESDTQYF. Here the CDR3 DNA reads TGCAGTGCCCTAAGTGACCGGCTAGAATCAGATACGCAGTATTTT.

V gene TRBV19 combines with J gene TRBJ2-1; D gene unclear. CDR3 size: 15 residues. CDR1 and CDR2 from the germline V gene are LNHDA and SQIVND (reference sequence). Trimming stripped 4 bases from V and 2 bases from J, with 12 bases between. The CDR3 sequence: CASSNGVPTYNEQFF. CDR3 nucleotide sequence: TGTGCCAGTAGTAACGGCGTCCCAACCTACAATGAGCAGTTCTTC.

In this sample, this clonotype turned up a few times. The chain employs TRBV20-1 and TRBJ1-6; tentative D call: TRBD1 (6 bases). CDR1 and CDR2 (germline): DFQATT, SNEGSKA (reference sequence). Trimming removed 0 bases at V and 2 bases at J, with 17 bases between. The CDR3 covers 18 residues. This CDR3 reads CSARDLGGLTPYNSPLHF. Here the CDR3 DNA reads TGCAGTGCTAGAGATTTGGGGGGCCTCACCCCCTATAATTCACCCCTCCACTTT.

CDR3 coding DNA: TGTGCCAGCAGAGTACAAACCTCGAACACTGAAGCTTTCTTT. Protein: CASRVQTSNTEAFF. The rearrangement uses TRBV2 and TRBJ1-1, with unresolved D. The germline gives CDR1 SNHLY, CDR2 FYNNEI. The CDR3 has 14 residues. V was trimmed by 6 bases and J by 1 base, leaving 12 bases between them.

The chain couples TRBV27 to TRBJ2-7, with no clear D. Trimming took off 2 bases at V and 2 bases at J, with 16 bases between the two ends. Germline loops: CDR1 MNHEY, CDR2 SMNVEV (reference sequence). CDR3 length: 16 residues. Here the CDR3 DNA reads TGTGCCAGCAGTTTAGCAGCCGGCCTTCTTACCTACGAGCAGTACTTC. This codes for CASSLAAGLLTYEQYF.

CDR3 residues: CASSLYRGGSEAFF. Here the CDR3 DNA reads TGTGCCAGCAGCTTATACAGGGGCGGTTCTGAAGCTTTCTTT. V usage is TRBV5-5 and J usage is TRBJ1-1; 7 positions match TRBD1. The V and J ends lost 2 bases and 6 bases, in that order; junction bases with no gene match: 7. Germline CDR1 is SGHKS and CDR2 is YYEKEE (reference sequence). The CDR3 totals 14 residues. The full variable domain, rest sourced from reference TRBV5-5 and TRBJ1-1, is DAGVTQSPTHLIKTRGQQVTLRCSPISGHKSVSWYQQVLGQGPQFIFQYYEKEERGRGNFPDRFSARQFPNYSSELNVNALLLGDSALYLCASSLYRGGSEAFFGQGTRLTVV.

The rearrangement uses TRBV15 and TRBJ1-2; weak D call: TRBD1 (6 bases). In germline, CDR1 is LNHNV, CDR2 YYDKDF (reference sequence). Between the trimmed V and J ends, which lost 0 bases and 7 bases, there was a span of 21 bases. The length of the CDR3 is 17 residues. The CDR3 region has the DNA TGTGCCACCAGCAGAGACCGCGAAGGGGGGGGTATTGCTGGCTACACCTTC. Its protein product is CATSRDREGGGIAGYTF.

V usage is TRBV20-1 and J usage is TRBJ2-7; perhaps TRBD2 as D (5 bases). CDR1 is DFQATT, CDR2 SNEGSKA, per germline (reference sequence). Trimming stripped 6 bases from V and 3 bases from J, with 9 bases between. The CDR3 is 11 amino acids. CDR3 sequence (DNA): TGCAGTGCGAAAGCGGTCTACGAGCAGTACTTC. It encodes CSAKAVYEQYF.

This clonotype was seen a handful of times. This chain joins TRBV7-9 and TRBJ2-2, with a possible D match to TRBD1 (5 bases). CDR3 length equals 15 residues. Trimming pared 2 bases from V and 1 base from J, leaving 8 bases between. CDR1 is SEHNR and CDR2 is FQNEAQ in the germline V gene (reference sequence). The CDR3 nucleotides read TGTGCCAGCAGCTTATCAGGGCGGAACACCGGGGAGCTGTTTTTT. It specifies CASSLSGRNTGELFF.

This clonotype has only one observation. The chain carries TRBV5-8 and TRBJ1-2; D is unclear. CDR3 size: 14 residues. V lost 2 bases and J lost 1, with 9 bases in between. Germline V gives CDR1 SGHTS, CDR2 YDEGEE. CDR3 sequence reads: CASSLGRINYGYTF. DNA of the CDR3: TGTGCCAGCAGCTTAGGACGGATTAACTATGGCTACACCTTC.

V and J are TRBV30 and TRBJ2-5; TRBD1 matches at 9 bases. CDR1 and CDR2 (germline): GTSNPN, SVGIG (reference sequence). The CDR3 has 14 residues. The V gene end was trimmed by 2 bases and the J gene end by 5 bases; junction bases not matched to a gene: 6. The CDR3 bases are TGTGCCTGGAGTTACAGGGGGCGCAGGGAGACCCAGTACTTC. It is translated as CAWSYRGRRETQYF.

The J gene is TRBJ1-5, the V gene TRBV6-2 or TRBV6-3; D perhaps matches TRBD1 (5 bases). The CDR3 loop spans 14 amino acids. V dropped 7 bases and J dropped 3 bases, with 13 bases sitting between them. The germline V gene encodes CDR1 MNHEY and CDR2 SVGEGT. The CDR3, as DNA: TGTGCCAGCAAGGCAGGGACGCTCAATCAGCCCCAGCATTTT. Protein sequence: CASKAGTLNQPQHF.

V usage is TRBV7-8 and J usage is TRBJ2-7; D might be TRBD2 (5 bases). The CDR3 extends over 15 amino acids. V lost 1 base, J lost 7 bases, and 17 bases lay in between. From germline, CDR1 is SGHVS and CDR2 FQNEAQ. CDR3 in DNA: TGTGCCAGCAGCTTAGGAGGGTCCACGAGTCGGGAGCAGTACTTC. It yields the protein CASSLGGSTSREQYF.

The CDR3 loop is CASSPLTGDSGNTIYF. CDR3 nucleotides: TGTGCCAGCTCACCACTTACAGGGGACTCTGGAAACACCATATATTTT. The gene calls are TRBV18 and TRBJ1-3, with 7 bases identical to TRBD1. Germline CDR1 and CDR2: KGHSH and LQKENI. Trimming took 1 base from V and 0 from J; bases not matched to a gene: 3. The CDR3 totals 16 residues.

The chain recombines TRBV20-1 with TRBJ2-7, with D uncertain. V lost 3 bases and J 6 bases, leaving 21 bases between the germline ends. The CDR3 has 15 residues. Germline lookup yields CDR1 DFQATT and CDR2 SNEGSKA (reference sequence). CDR3 in amino acids: CSASPLNPQRSEQYF. CDR3 in DNA: TGCAGTGCTAGCCCCCTTAACCCACAGAGGAGCGAGCAGTACTTC.

J is TRBJ1-2 and V is TRBV10-3, with 9 bases aligning to TRBD1. Trimming took 6 bases from V and 2 from J; bases not matched to a gene: 10. This CDR3 is built from 16 residues. The germline CDR1 and CDR2 sequences are ENHRY and SYGVKD. The CDR3 sequence: CAISATWTGDNYGYTF. DNA of the CDR3: TGTGCCATCAGCGCGACCTGGACAGGGGACAACTATGGCTACACCTTC.

This clonotype turned up a few times. This sequence joins TRBV30 and TRBJ2-5; D is uncertain. The CDR3 runs 22 residues. Germline CDR1 and CDR2: GTSNPN and SVGIG (reference sequence). With 0 bases removed from V and 0 bases from J, the gap between germline ends came to 32 bases. This CDR3 is CAWSVGRLDPLNPVGYQETQYF. CDR3 in DNA: TGTGCCTGGAGTGTAGGTAGGTTGGACCCTCTAAACCCAGTAGGGTACCAAGAGACCCAGTACTTC.

This clonotype was recorded once. No conserved phenylalanine or tryptophan is present at the end of the CDR3, so a read error is the likely explanation. The chain couples TRBV4-3 to TRBJ1-1; 7 bases map to TRBD1. The J segment lost 1 base and the V segment lost 1 base, leaving 0 bases of the junction unmatched. CDR1 is LGHNA and CDR2 is YSLEER in the germline V gene. The CDR3 consists of 14 residues. The CDR3 loop reads CASSQGQGNTEAFL. Here the CDR3 DNA reads TGCGCCAGCAGCCAAGGACAGGGGAACACTGAAGCTTTCTTA.

The gene calls are TRBV20-1 and TRBJ1-6; maybe TRBD1 (5 bases). The CDR3 has 12 amino acids. V lost 7 bases and J 8 bases, leaving 12 bases between the germline ends. Germline V lookup: CDR1 DFQATT, CDR2 SNEGSKA (reference sequence). The CDR3 sequence is CSVAGNDSPLHF. Here the CDR3 DNA reads TGCAGTGTGGCAGGGAATGATTCACCCCTCCACTTT.

The chain carries TRBV9 and TRBJ2-2; D uncertain. The germline CDR1 and CDR2 sequences are SGDLS and YYNGEE. This CDR3 spans 15 amino acids. V was shortened by 0 bases and J by 6 bases, with 12 bases between the two germline ends. The CDR3 nucleotides read TGTGCCAGCAGCGTAGCTGCGAGTACCGCCGGGGAGCTGTTTTTT. It specifies CASSVAASTAGELFF.

The chain links TRBV20-1 to TRBJ2-7; D gene ambiguous. CDR3 length equals 15 residues. CDR1 and CDR2 (germline): DFQATT, SNEGSKA (reference sequence). Trimming shortened V by 6 bases and J by 0 bases, and 18 bases separated the two germline ends. CDR3 sequence (DNA): TGCAGTGCCCCACTGCAACACGCGAACTCCTACGAGCAGTACTTC. This encodes CSAPLQHANSYEQYF.

The J gene is TRBJ2-5, the V gene TRBV18, with 7 bases lining up with TRBD2. The CDR3 covers 17 residues. Germline values: CDR1 KGHSH, CDR2 LQKENI. V shed 4 bases, J shed 2 bases, and the junction held 13 bases outside the gene matches. The CDR3 DNA is TGTGCCAGCTCACGTTTGTTTGGCAGCGGGGAACAAGAGACCCAGTACTTC. Its protein product is CASSRLFGSGEQETQYF.

This chain's CDR3 is CASTAGTGGQPQHF. CDR3 in DNA: TGTGCCAGCACCGCCGGGACAGGGGGTCAGCCCCAGCATTTT. The chain joins TRBV12-3 or TRBV12-4 to TRBJ1-5; 11 bases are shared with TRBD1. V lost 7 bases and J lost 6; bases outside the gene matches: 5. This CDR3 is 14 amino acids long.

This sequence joins TRBV18 and TRBJ2-5; D ambiguous. Germline V lookup: CDR1 KGHSH, CDR2 LQKENI. V lost 2 bases and J 5 bases, leaving 15 bases between the germline ends. The CDR3 is 15 amino acids. CDR3: CASSPGNQESETQYF. In DNA form, the CDR3 reads TGTGCCAGCTCACCAGGGAACCAGGAGTCTGAGACCCAGTACTTC.

The chain uses TRBV20-1 and TRBJ2-3; maybe TRBD2 (5 bases). The V gene lost 7 bases and the J gene lost 1 base, with 9 bases spanning the gap. Germline CDR1 DFQATT, CDR2 SNEGSKA (reference sequence). The CDR3 has 12 amino acids. CDR3: CSGGEGTDTQYF. CDR3 nucleotide sequence: TGCAGTGGGGGAGAGGGCACAGATACGCAGTATTTT.

DNA of the CDR3: TGTGCCAGCAGTGTGGGGGCACACACTGAAGCTTTCTTT. Its protein product is CASSVGAHTEAFF. V is TRBV6-1 and J is TRBJ1-1; possible D gene TRBD1, 6 bases. Per germline, CDR1 MNHNS and CDR2 SASEGT. The CDR3 runs 13 residues. The V end was cut by 4 bases, the J end by 3 bases, with 9 bases between.

The chain carries TRBV7-9 and TRBJ1-2, with D possibly TRBD1 on 5 matching bases. Germline V gene sequence: CDR1 SEHNR, CDR2 FQNEAQ (reference sequence). CDR3 size: 14 residues. Trimming removed 4 bases at V and 6 bases at J, with 15 bases between. The DNA for the CDR3 is TGTGCCAGCAGCTCCAGGGATAGGTTCGATGGCTACACCTTC. It codes for CASSSRDRFDGYTF.